This is a list of T cell receptor beta chains from one sample in a study of blood T cell repertoires in COVID-19. Method: immunoSEQ multiplex PCR; TCRdb's copy keeps in-frame clones and lacks some. The data show roughly 230,000 clones, 81% seen once. Sequencing was performed on peripheral blood. Receptor source: an elderly woman with acute or convalescent COVID-19. CDR3s leave out the opening cysteine and the closing phenylalanine or tryptophan.

TRBV4-2	TRBJ2-1	ASSQERGFSYNEQF
TRBV10-1	TRBJ2-7	ASSKGLSYEQY
TRBV19	TRBJ1-2	ASSTPGGAKRGYGYT
TRBV5-4	TRBJ2-7	ASSFPGASYEQY
TRBV28	TRBJ2-6	ASSQLQTGSGANVLT
TRBV7-8	TRBJ2-7	ASSSLGQHEQY
TRBV10-3	TRBJ2-5	AISARDSQETQY
TRBV27	TRBJ1-3	ASRLAYRGDGNTIY
TRBV5-6	TRBJ1-2	ASSTVSQGPYGYT
TRBV19	TRBJ1-3	ASSLRQVFSGNTIY
TRBV20-1	TRBJ2-1	SARPTGAQF
TRBV5-1	TRBJ1-3	ASSWRQGADSGNTIY
TRBV19	TRBJ2-2	ASRQGASVGELF
TRBV7-2	TRBJ2-1	ASSLFMAGVYNEQF
TRBV25-1	TRBJ1-3	ASSEVRQGPGNTIY
TRBV3-1/TRBV3-2	TRBJ1-2	ASSQGQGGYGYT
TRBV30	TRBJ2-2	AWSVGGSGELF
TRBV27	TRBJ1-2	ASSLSGRGDYGYT
TRBV3-1/TRBV3-2	TRBJ1-5	ASSQASSNQPQH
TRBV28	TRBJ2-3	ASRTSGTDTQY
TRBV4-1	TRBJ2-7	ASSQGLGTGSYEQY